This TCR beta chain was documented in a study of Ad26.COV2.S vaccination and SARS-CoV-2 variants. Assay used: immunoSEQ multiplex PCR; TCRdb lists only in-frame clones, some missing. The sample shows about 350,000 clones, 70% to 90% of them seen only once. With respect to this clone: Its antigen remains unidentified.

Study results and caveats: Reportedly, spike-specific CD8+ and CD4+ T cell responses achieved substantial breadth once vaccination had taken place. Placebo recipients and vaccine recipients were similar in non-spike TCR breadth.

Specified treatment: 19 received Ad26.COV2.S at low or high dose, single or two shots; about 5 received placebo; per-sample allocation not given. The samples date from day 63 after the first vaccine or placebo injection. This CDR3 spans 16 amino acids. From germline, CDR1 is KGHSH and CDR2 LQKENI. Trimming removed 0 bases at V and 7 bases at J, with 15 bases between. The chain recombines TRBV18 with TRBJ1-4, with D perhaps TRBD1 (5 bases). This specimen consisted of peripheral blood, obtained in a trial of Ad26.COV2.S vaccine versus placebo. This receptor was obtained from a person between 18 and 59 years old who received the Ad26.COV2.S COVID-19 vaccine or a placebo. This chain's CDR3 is CASSPPTGGWGEKLFF. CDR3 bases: TGTGCCAGCTCACCACCAACGGGGGGTTGGGGTGAAAAACTGTTTTTT.